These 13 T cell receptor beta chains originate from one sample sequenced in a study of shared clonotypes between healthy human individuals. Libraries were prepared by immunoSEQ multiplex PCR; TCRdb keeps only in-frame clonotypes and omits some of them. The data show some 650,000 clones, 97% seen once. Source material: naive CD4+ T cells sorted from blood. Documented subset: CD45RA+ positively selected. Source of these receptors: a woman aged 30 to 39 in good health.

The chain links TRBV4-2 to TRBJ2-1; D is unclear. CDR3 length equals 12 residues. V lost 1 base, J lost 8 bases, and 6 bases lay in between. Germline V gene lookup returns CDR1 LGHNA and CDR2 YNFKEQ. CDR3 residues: CASSQVRDEQFF. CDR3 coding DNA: TGTGCCAGCAGCCAAGTACGGGATGAGCAGTTCTTC.

The CDR3 spells CASTWREQFYEQYF. CDR3 DNA: TGTGCCAGCACCTGGAGGGAACAGTTCTACGAGCAGTACTTC. V and J are TRBV5-5 and TRBJ2-7; tentative D call: TRBD2 (6 bases). V gave up 6 bases and J gave up 3 bases, with 16 bases separating them. Germline CDR1 SGHKS, CDR2 YYEKEE (reference sequence). There are 14 residues in the CDR3.

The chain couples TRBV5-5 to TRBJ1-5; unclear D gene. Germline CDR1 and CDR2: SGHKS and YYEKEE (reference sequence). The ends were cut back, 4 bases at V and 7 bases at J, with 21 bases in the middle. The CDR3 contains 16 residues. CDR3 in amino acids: CASSHEKGSISQPQHF. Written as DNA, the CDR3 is TGTGCCAGCAGCCACGAGAAGGGATCAATTAGCCAGCCCCAGCATTTT.

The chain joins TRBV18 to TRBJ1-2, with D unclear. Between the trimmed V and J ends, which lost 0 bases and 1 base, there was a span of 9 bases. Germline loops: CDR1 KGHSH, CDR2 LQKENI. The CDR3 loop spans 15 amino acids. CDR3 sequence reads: CASSPPVSLNYGYTF. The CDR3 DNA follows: TGTGCCAGCTCACCACCGGTTAGCCTTAACTATGGCTACACCTTC.

The chain's CDR3 is CASSESGYLGYTF. The CDR3 bases are TGTGCCAGCAGTGAAAGTGGATACCTTGGCTACACCTTC. The chain uses TRBV6-1 and TRBJ1-2; D is undetermined. From germline, CDR1 is MNHNS and CDR2 SASEGT. The CDR3 has 13 residues. V was cut by 2 bases and J by 7 bases, with 11 bases left in between.

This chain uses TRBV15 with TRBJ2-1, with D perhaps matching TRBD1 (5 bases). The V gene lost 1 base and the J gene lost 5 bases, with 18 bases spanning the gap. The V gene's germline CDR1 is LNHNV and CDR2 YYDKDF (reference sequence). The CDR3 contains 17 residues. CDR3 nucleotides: TGTGCCACCAGCAGAGTGGTGGGGCCTGCTACAAACAATGAGCAGTTCTTC. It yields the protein CATSRVVGPATNNEQFF.

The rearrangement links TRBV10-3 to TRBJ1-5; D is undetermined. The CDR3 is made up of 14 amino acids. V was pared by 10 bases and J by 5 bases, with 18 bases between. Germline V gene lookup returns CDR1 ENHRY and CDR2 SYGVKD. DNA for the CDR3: TGTGCCACCTCGGGCGTCGAGAAGGATCAGCCCCAGCATTTT. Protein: CATSGVEKDQPQHF.

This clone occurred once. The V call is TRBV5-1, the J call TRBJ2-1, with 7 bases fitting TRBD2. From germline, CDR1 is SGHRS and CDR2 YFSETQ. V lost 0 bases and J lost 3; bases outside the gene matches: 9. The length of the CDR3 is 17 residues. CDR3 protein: CASSLVGSGSSYNEQFF. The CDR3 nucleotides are TGCGCCAGCAGCTTGGTTGGTAGCGGGTCTAGCTACAATGAGCAGTTCTTC.

The chain's CDR3 is CASSVSSGPYTEAFF. The DNA for the CDR3 is TGTGCCAGCAGCGTCTCCTCAGGTCCCTACACTGAAGCTTTCTTT. V is TRBV9 and J is TRBJ1-1, with no clear D. V shed 2 bases and J shed 3 bases, with 14 bases lying between them. Per germline, CDR1 SGDLS and CDR2 YYNGEE. The CDR3 spans 15 residues.

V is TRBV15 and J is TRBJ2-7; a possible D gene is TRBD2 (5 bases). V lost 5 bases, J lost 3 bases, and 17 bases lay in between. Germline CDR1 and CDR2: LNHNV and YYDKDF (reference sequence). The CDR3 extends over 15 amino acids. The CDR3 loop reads CATSPSRDKGYEQYF. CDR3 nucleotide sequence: TGTGCCACCAGCCCGAGCCGGGATAAAGGCTACGAGCAGTACTTC.

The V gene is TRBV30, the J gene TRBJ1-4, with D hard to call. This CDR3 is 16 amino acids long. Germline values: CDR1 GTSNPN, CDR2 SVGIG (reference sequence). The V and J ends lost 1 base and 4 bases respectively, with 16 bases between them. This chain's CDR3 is CAWSASPPPLNEKLFF. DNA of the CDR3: TGTGCCTGGAGTGCTTCTCCTCCCCCCCTTAATGAAAAACTGTTTTTT.

CDR3 DNA sequence: TGTGCCAGCAGTAAAAGTAGCGGGATCACAGATACGCAGTATTTT. Its protein product is CASSKSSGITDTQYF. This chain joins TRBV6-1 and TRBJ2-3; 8 bases fit TRBD2. This CDR3 has 15 amino acids. Losses at the gene ends were 5 bases for V and 2 bases for J; bases not matched to a gene: 6. Germline V gene data show CDR1 as MNHNS and CDR2 as SASEGT.

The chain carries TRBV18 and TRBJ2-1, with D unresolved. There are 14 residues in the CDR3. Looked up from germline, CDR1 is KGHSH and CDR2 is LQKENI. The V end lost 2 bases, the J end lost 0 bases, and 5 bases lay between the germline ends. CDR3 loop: CASSPVLSYNEQFF. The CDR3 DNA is TGTGCCAGCTCACCAGTGCTCTCCTACAATGAGCAGTTCTTC.